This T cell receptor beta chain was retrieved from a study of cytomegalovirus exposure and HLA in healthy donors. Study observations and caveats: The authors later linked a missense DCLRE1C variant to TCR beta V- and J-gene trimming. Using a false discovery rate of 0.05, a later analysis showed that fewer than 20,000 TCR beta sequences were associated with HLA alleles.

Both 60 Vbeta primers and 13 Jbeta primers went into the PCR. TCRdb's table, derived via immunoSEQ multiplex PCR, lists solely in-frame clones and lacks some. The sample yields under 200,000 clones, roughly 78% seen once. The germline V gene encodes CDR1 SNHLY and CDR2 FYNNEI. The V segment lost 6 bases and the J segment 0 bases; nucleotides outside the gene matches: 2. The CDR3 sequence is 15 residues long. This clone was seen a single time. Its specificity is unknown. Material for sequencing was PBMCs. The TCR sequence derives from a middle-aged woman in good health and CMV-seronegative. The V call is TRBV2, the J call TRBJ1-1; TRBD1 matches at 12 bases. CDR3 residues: CASRGTGGMNTEAFF. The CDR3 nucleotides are TGTGCCAGCAGGGGGACAGGGGGCATGAACACTGAAGCTTTCTTT.